This entry concerns a single T cell receptor beta chain. The clone's antigen remains unknown. No per-base quality is available; no much larger clone lies one base away. The sample belongs to a study of blood T cell repertoires in COVID-19 (dated by TCRdb to the early 2020s). Regarding the research as a whole: Samples covering the acute and convalescent phases of COVID-19 were provided by collaborators in the United States, Italy and Spain. A de-identified subject ID, COVID-19 status, age in years and sex were almost always included in the sample metadata. Deeply sampled blood TCRbeta repertoires from subjects exposed to, actively infected with, or recovered from COVID-19 were included in the dataset. Where available, HLA class I and class II types were taken from metadata supplied by the sample provider and were not determined by assay-based typing. The repertoires were made available in a free public database intended to serve as a resource for research on the immune response to SARS-CoV-2. Samples were obtained from the ongoing ImmuneRACE study (first 160 participants) and from 1,200 or so subjects provided by 6 global collaborators. The material from the prospective study consisted of cDNA or gDNA derived from T cells, B-cell-depleted T cells, or PBMCs.

What the research found in general, with its limitations: The quantity of clinical and demographic metadata differed by source and by participant and was supplied without curation.

Participants in the prospective study were aged roughly 18 to 89 years, lived in some 24 United States geographic areas, and enrolled through a virtual design. To assign participants to cohorts, the prospective study relied on clinical history that participants themselves reported in a screening survey and a study questionnaire. Recovered participants in ImmuneRACE Cohort 3 were defined as having two consecutive negative NP/OP PCR tests, clearance from a healthcare professional, or resolution of symptoms. Mobile phlebotomists in the prospective study collected whole blood, serum and a nasopharyngeal or oropharyngeal swab from every participant. Additional blood draws and questionnaires over a 2-month period could optionally be provided by prospective study participants. Prospective study blood samples were shipped either frozen or at room temperature before DNA extraction. The immunoSEQ Assay, a bias-controlled multiplex PCR, was used to amplify TCRbeta CDR3 regions from genomic DNA. Processing in the source paper ran as follows. The number of nucleated cells in each sample was estimated by amplification of reference gene primers within the assay. To quantify the absolute abundance of each unique TCRbeta CDR3 rearrangement, sequence reads were collapsed and filtered. For each sample, productive Simpson clonality was calculated as the square root of Simpson's diversity index over productive rearrangements. The immuneACCESS repertoire file appears here via TCRdb, limited to in-frame rearrangements. These files lack a portion of the clones; in checked studies, under half of the deficit traces to unresolved V genes, and the cause of the others is not known. That table supplies the V and J calls and clone size; D and trimming were determined from the DNA. The sample records around 300,000 clones, 70% to 90% of which are singletons. The ten largest clones represent roughly 5.3% of the sample.

Taken from the germline V gene, the CDR1 and CDR2 loops are MDHEN and SYDVKM. Measured from the cysteine to the phenylalanine, the CDR3 is 12 residues long. The kept DNA is CDR3 alone, 36 bases in frame from the first base. V lost 4 bases and J lost 4 bases; the stretch between them is 7 bases long. The chain is assembled from TRBV28 and TRBJ1-2; too little of a D gene remains to name it. The sequence was collected from a woman in her 30s who had recovered from COVID-19. Sequencing input: PBMCs or T cells enriched from blood (not recorded which). The CDR3 in this case is CASSSNSYGYTF. In nucleotide form, the sequence is TGTGCCAGCAGTTCGAACAGCTATGGCTACACCTTC.